This T cell receptor (beta chain) emerged from a study of T cell changes during pregnancy in multiple sclerosis. Unmatched junction bases numbered 7, after V lost 4 bases and J lost 1 base. CDR1 is MDHEN and CDR2 is SYDVKM in the germline V gene. The CDR3 has 16 amino acids. Assay: immunoSEQ multiplex PCR; the TCRdb copy retains only in-frame clones and omits some. The repertoire holds tens of thousands of clones, with 91% as singletons. The receptor was derived from a female donor in good health, enrolled as a control in a pregnancy study. The V and J genes are TRBV28 and TRBJ1-5, with 7 bases identical to TRBD1. The source was peripheral blood, collected in the third trimester of pregnancy. The CDR3 spells CASSSPGQWSNQPQHF. The CDR3 region has the DNA TGTGCCAGCAGTTCTCCGGGACAGTGGAGCAATCAGCCCCAGCATTTT.